This T cell receptor beta chain was retrieved from a study of cytotoxic CD8 clonotypes in ibrutinib-treated CLL. The overall study: IGHV unmutated 17 to 18; relapsed/refractory 11; treatment-naive about 14. Among patients, around 24 responded partially and 2 completely; around 14 then stayed remitted and around twelve progressed after median approximately 72 months.

Germline V CDR1 and CDR2: SGHVS, FQNEAQ. The CDR3 is made up of 13 amino acids. Trimming pared 4 bases from V and 6 bases from J, leaving 10 bases between. The method was immunoSEQ multiplex PCR; TCRdb's version includes in-frame clones alone and lacks a portion of them. This table has approximately 150,000 clones, 70% to 80% appearing once. Study conclusions and caveats: Baseline levels of clonality went above those of age-matched healthy donors and moved with circulating CD8+ T-cell counts. Rare overall, public clonotypes shrank or held steady under therapy.

As concerns this clone: Its antigen remains unknown.

This clonotype was obtained from a human donor with chronic lymphocytic leukemia. Sequencing used PBMCs, obtained after 12 months of ibrutinib treatment. The chain couples TRBV7-8 to TRBJ2-1; D not resolved. CDR3 in amino acids: CASSSRDANEQFF. The CDR3 nucleotides are TGTGCCAGCAGCTCTAGGGATGCCAATGAGCAGTTCTTC.